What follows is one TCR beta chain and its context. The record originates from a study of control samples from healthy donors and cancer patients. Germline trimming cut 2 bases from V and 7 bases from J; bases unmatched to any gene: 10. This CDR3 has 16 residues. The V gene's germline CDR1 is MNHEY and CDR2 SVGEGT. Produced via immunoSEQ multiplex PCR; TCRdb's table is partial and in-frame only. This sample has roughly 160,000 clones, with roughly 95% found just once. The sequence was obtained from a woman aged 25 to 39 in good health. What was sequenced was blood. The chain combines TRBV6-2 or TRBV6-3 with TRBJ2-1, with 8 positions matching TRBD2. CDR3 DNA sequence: TGTGCCAGCAGTTACAATCCGGGAGGGCCGGAGAATGAGCAGTTCTTC. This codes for CASSYNPGGPENEQFF.